This T cell receptor beta chain was obtained from a study of blood T cell repertoires in COVID-19 (dated by TCRdb to 2020 to 2022). Looking at the study overall: Collaborator samples came from the United States, Italy and Spain and covered acute and convalescent phases of COVID-19. The prospective study material was composed of cDNA or gDNA derived from T cells, B-cell-depleted T cells, or PBMCs. Deeply sampled blood TCRbeta repertoires from subjects exposed to, actively infected with, or recovered from COVID-19 were included in the dataset. The repertoires were made available in a free public database intended to serve as a resource for research on the immune response to SARS-CoV-2. The samples were drawn from two sources: the first 160 participants of the ongoing ImmuneRACE study, and 1,000 to 1,500 subjects contributed by 6 global collaborators. Sample metadata almost always included a de-identified subject ID, COVID-19 status, age in years and sex. Where HLA class I and class II types were available, the types were taken from metadata supplied by the sample provider, not from assay-based typing. General study outcomes and caveats: The quantity of clinical and demographic metadata differed by source and by participant and was supplied without curation.

In the prospective study, participants were about 18 to 90 years old, resided in fewer than 25 geographic areas of the United States, and were enrolled through a virtual design. In the prospective study, participants were assigned to cohorts based on the clinical history participants reported in a screening survey and a study questionnaire. A participant counted as exposed if, within 2 weeks of entering the study, that participant had been in contact with someone who had a PCR-confirmed or clinician-diagnosed COVID-19 case. In the prospective study, whole blood, serum and a nasopharyngeal or oropharyngeal swab were collected from each participant by mobile phlebotomists. Participants in the prospective study had the option to provide additional blood draws and questionnaires over a 2-month period. Prospective study blood samples were shipped either frozen or at room temperature before DNA extraction.

About this clone itself: Its antigen target is currently unknown. Base qualities are not recorded, but no much larger clone differs from it by a single base.

Reading from cysteine to phenylalanine, the CDR3 counts 17 amino acids. Only the CDR3 region is kept as DNA, spanning 51 bases read in frame from base 1. Trimming costs V 3 bases and J 2 bases, and their ends lie 17 bases apart. The germline V gene specifies KGHSH as CDR1 and LQKENI as CDR2. The immunoSEQ Assay, a bias-controlled multiplex PCR, was used to amplify TCRbeta CDR3 regions from genomic DNA. In the source study's methods: Within the assay, amplification of reference gene primers was used to estimate how many nucleated cells each sample contained. Sequence reads were collapsed and filtered to measure the absolute abundance of every unique TCRbeta CDR3 rearrangement. For each sample, productive Simpson clonality was calculated as the square root of Simpson's diversity index over productive rearrangements. This is the immuneACCESS table as TCRdb keeps it, with only in-frame sequences that have V and J called. A part of the clones is gone; compared with another copy, unresolved V genes explain less than half, and the rest is unexplained. The D gene and trimming were derived from the DNA, and the V and J assignments and clone size from that table. The sample yields a few hundred thousand clones; approximately 85% were counted once. Jointly, the top ten make up around 6.3% of the sample.

The rearrangement combines TRBV18 with TRBJ1-3; TRBD1 is perhaps the D gene, given 6 matching bases. Input material: PBMCs or T cells enriched from blood (not recorded which). This TCR was recovered from a woman aged 45 to 65 who had been exposed to COVID-19. CDR3 reads: CASSPQVGGQAGNTIYF. The nucleotide sequence is TGTGCCAGCTCACCGCAGGTCGGGGGGCAGGCTGGAAACACCATATATTTT.